The 13 T cell receptor beta chains below all came from one sample that was sequenced in a study of radiotherapy plus CTLA-4 blockade in lung cancer. Data came from immunoSEQ multiplex PCR; TCRdb stores just in-frame clones and leaves some out. The sample has about 59,000 clones, approximately 82% seen once. The sample in question was peripheral blood, obtained from a patient treated with radiotherapy plus ipilimumab. All receptors derive from a human donor with non-small cell lung cancer whose response to radiotherapy plus ipilimumab could not be evaluated.

The chain uses TRBV4-3 and TRBJ2-1; 8 bases align to TRBD1. The germline gives CDR1 LGHNA, CDR2 YSLEER. V lost 0 bases and J lost 5; bases outside the gene matches: 12. The CDR3 contains 18 residues. The CDR3 coding sequence is TGCGCCAGCAGCCAAGATGGCCCAGGGGGCGCTTCGGACAATGAGCAGTTCTTC. Translating gives CASSQDGPGGASDNEQFF.

This chain uses TRBV18 with TRBJ2-3; 9 bases align to TRBD1. Germline assignment: CDR1 KGHSH and CDR2 LQKENI. With V trimmed by 4 bases and J by 2 bases, 7 bases remained unmatched. The length of the CDR3 is 16 residues. The CDR3 sequence is CASSRRDRATTDTQYF. CDR3 bases: TGTGCCAGCTCACGGCGGGACAGGGCAACCACAGATACGCAGTATTTT.

The sample holds a few counts of this clone. The J gene is TRBJ1-2, the V gene TRBV7-4, with 9 bases matching TRBD1. Germline-derived CDR1 and CDR2 are SGHVT and SQSDAQ. The CDR3 length is 15 residues. V shed 1 base and J 7 bases; nucleotides not matched to a gene: 7. The CDR3 coding sequence is TGTGCCAGCAGCTTAGACTTACAGGGGGCGAGTGGCTACACCTTC. It specifies CASSLDLQGASGYTF.

The chain couples TRBV4-3 to TRBJ2-7, with 7 bases matching TRBD1. Germline V CDR1 and CDR2: LGHNA, YSLEER. This CDR3 has 15 amino acids. The V and J ends lost 4 bases and 0 bases, in that order; junction bases with no gene match: 6. For the CDR3, the DNA is TGCGCCAGCAGCCGTCAGACAGGGAGCTCCTACGAGCAGTACTTC. This gives the protein CASSRQTGSSYEQYF.

The chain links TRBV27 to TRBJ2-1, with 14 bases aligning to TRBD2. CDR1 is MNHEY and CDR2 is SMNVEV in the germline V gene (reference sequence). With V trimmed by 8 bases and J by 6 bases, 9 bases remained unmatched. CDR3 length: 16 amino acids. The CDR3 loop is CASEAEGLAGVNEQFF. DNA of the CDR3: TGTGCCAGCGAAGCCGAGGGACTAGCGGGAGTCAATGAGCAGTTCTTC.

V usage is TRBV10-3 and J usage is TRBJ1-2; possibly TRBD1 for D (5 bases). The germline V gene has CDR1 ENHRY and CDR2 SYGVKD. V gave up 3 bases and J gave up 1 base, with 9 bases separating them. The CDR3 loop spans 14 amino acids. DNA of the CDR3: TGTGCCATCAGTGAAATAGACAGTAACTATGGCTACACCTTC. Amino acid sequence: CAISEIDSNYGYTF.

The genes are TRBV5-4 and TRBJ1-1; no firm D call. V lost 2 bases, J lost 1 base, and 6 bases lay in between. Germline V CDR1 and CDR2: SGHNT, YYREEE (reference sequence). The CDR3 has 13 amino acids. CDR3 sequence (DNA): TGTGCCAGCAGCTTTCGACAGAACACTGAAGCTTTCTTT. It translates to CASSFRQNTEAFF.

The rearrangement joins TRBV5-1 to TRBJ2-7; TRBD1 matches 9 bases. Germline V gene data show CDR1 as SGHRS and CDR2 as YFSETQ. Unmatched junction bases numbered 10, after V lost 6 bases and J lost 6 bases. This CDR3 spans 14 amino acids. This CDR3 reads CASTGAGTGTEQYF. The CDR3 DNA reads as TGCGCCAGCACTGGGGCCGGGACAGGGACCGAGCAGTACTTC. Complete variable domain (other parts from reference TRBV5-1 and TRBJ2-7): KAGVTQTPRYLIKTRGQQVTLSCSPISGHRSVSWYQQTPGQGLQFLFEYFSETQRNKGNFPGRFSGRQFSNSRSEMNVSTLELGDSALYLCASTGAGTGTEQYFGPGTRLTVT.

The chain carries TRBV7-8 and TRBJ2-5, with 8 bases matching TRBD2. The trim removed 1 base at V and 5 bases at J, leaving 9 bases unmatched. The germline gives CDR1 SGHVS, CDR2 FQNEAQ. The CDR3 sequence is 16 residues long. The CDR3, as DNA: TGTGCCAGCAGCTTAGATACTCGGGGGGGCGTGGAGACCCAGTACTTC. Translated: CASSLDTRGGVETQYF.

This chain connects TRBV5-1 to TRBJ2-7; the match to TRBD1 covers 7 bases. The CDR3 has 16 residues. Germline CDR1 is SGHRS and CDR2 is YFSETQ. V was clipped by 4 bases and J by 0 bases; unmatched bases: 10. The CDR3 loop reads CASSPKGQLYSYEQYF. CDR3 coding DNA: TGCGCCAGCAGCCCGAAGGGACAGCTATACTCCTACGAGCAGTACTTC.

V is TRBV19 and J is TRBJ1-2; D gene uncertain. The germline CDR1 and CDR2 sequences are LNHDA and SQIVND (reference sequence). The CDR3 is 15 residues long. V shed 4 bases and J shed 8 bases, with 20 bases lying between them. CDR3 in DNA: TGTGCCAGTAGTACGCAGCAGCTCCCGGCGGGGGGCTACACCTTC. Its translation is CASSTQQLPAGGYTF.

J is TRBJ1-4 and V is TRBV13; TRBD1 matches at 7 bases. Germline V gene sequence: CDR1 PRHDT, CDR2 FYEKMQ (reference sequence). The CDR3 consists of 14 residues. With V trimmed by 8 bases and J by 6 bases, 9 bases remained unmatched. This CDR3 reads CASRKSGQYEKLFF. In DNA form, the CDR3 reads TGTGCCAGCCGGAAATCGGGACAGTATGAAAAACTGTTTTTT.

The rearrangement joins TRBV9 to TRBJ2-3; 11 nucleotides match TRBD2. The V and J ends lost 3 bases and 2 bases, in that order; junction bases with no gene match: 11. Germline CDR1 is SGDLS and CDR2 is YYNGEE. CDR3 length equals 18 residues. CDR3 sequence: CASSAFSRLAGSTDTQYF. The CDR3 DNA reads as TGTGCCAGCAGCGCGTTCTCTCGACTAGCGGGATCCACAGATACGCAGTATTTT.